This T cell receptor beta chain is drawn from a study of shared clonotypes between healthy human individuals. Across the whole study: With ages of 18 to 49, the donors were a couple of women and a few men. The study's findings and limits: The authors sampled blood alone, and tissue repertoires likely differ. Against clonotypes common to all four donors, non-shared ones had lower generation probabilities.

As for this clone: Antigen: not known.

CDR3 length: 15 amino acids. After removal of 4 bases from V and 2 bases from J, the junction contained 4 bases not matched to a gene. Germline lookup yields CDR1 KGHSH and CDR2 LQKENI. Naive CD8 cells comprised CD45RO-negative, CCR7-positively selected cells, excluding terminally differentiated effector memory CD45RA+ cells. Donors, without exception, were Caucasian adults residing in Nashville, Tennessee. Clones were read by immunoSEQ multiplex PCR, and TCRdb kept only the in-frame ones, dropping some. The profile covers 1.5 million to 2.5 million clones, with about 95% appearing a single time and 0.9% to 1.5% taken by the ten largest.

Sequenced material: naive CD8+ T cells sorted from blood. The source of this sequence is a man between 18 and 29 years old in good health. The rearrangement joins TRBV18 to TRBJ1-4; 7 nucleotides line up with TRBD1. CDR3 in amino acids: CASSHRDSTNEKLFF. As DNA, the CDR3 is TGTGCCAGCTCACATCGGGACAGTACTAATGAAAAACTGTTTTTT. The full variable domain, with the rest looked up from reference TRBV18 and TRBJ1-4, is NAGVMQNPRHLVRRRGQEARLRCSPMKGHSHVYWYRQLPEEGLKFMVYLQKENIIDESGMPKERFSAEFPKEGPSILRIQQVVRGDSAAYFCASSHRDSTNEKLFFGSGTQLSVL.